The clone carrying this TCR beta chain was seen just once. Given a much more abundant clone one base away, this may be a read error. These data belong to a study of neurological immune-mediated disorders. Via MiXCR, TCRdb re-called the 5' RACE reads, giving one row per CDR3 protein. This sample carries 65,000 to 85,000 distinct CDR3 sequences, over 4.5% of them seen once, and the ten largest clones take 6.5% to 9.5%. Trimming removed 0 bases at V and 3 bases at J, with 9 bases between. Germline values: CDR1 ENHRY, CDR2 SYGVKD. The CDR3 runs 15 residues. As to time point: longitudinal time-point 2. The clonotype was recovered from a woman aged 60-75 years with multiple sclerosis. Sequencing was done on a sample of PBMCs. This chain connects TRBV10-3 to TRBJ2-1, with D tentatively TRBD1 or TRBD2 (6 bases each). The CDR3 bases are TGTGCCATCAGTGAGTCGGAGGGGGACTACAATGAGCAGTTCTTC. Protein: CAISESEGDYNEQFF.